The text below deals with one TCR beta chain. Its target is not known. The sample originates from a study of beta chain features in type 1 diabetes. Every isolated RNA sample was fully reverse transcribed, so sequencing captured expressed TCRB transcripts. Deep immunoSEQ sequencing covered naive, central memory and regulatory T cell samples. Assay: immunoSEQ multiplex PCR; the TCRdb copy retains only in-frame clones and omits some. The table includes some 160,000 clones, roughly 9% detected once. Study observations and caveats: Moderate but significant shortening of TCRB CDR3s was recorded in all four CD4+ subsets from Type 1 diabetes patients. VDJ junctions sequenced from type 1 diabetes patients showed fewer insertions and more deletions.

The CDR3 length is 14 residues. The germline V gene encodes CDR1 SNHLY and CDR2 FYNNEI. V was clipped by 10 bases and J by 3 bases; unmatched bases: 11. This TCR came from a woman aged 25 to 39 with type 1 diabetes. The rearrangement uses TRBV2 and TRBJ2-7; TRBD1 matches 8 bases. The sequenced material came from central memory CD4+ T cells from blood. For the CDR3, the DNA is TGTGCCACCCGAAGGGACAGGCTGATCTACGAGCAGTACTTC. It translates to CATRRDRLIYEQYF.